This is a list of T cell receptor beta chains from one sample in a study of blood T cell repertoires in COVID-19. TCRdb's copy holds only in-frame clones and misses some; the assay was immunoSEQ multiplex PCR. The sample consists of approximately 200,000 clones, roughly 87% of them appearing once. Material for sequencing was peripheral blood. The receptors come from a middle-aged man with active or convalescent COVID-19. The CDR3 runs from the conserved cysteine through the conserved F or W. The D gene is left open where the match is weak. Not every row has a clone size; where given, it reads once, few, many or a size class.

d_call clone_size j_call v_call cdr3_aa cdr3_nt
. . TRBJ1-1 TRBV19 CASSIIRGEAFF TGTGCCAGTAGTATAATCAGGGGTGAAGCTTTCTTT
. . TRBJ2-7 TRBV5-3 CARSLSLAFYEQYF TGTGCCAGAAGCTTGAGTTTAGCGTTCTACGAGCAGTACTTC
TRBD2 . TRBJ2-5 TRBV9 CASSGGRGGQKTQYF TGTGCCAGCAGCGGCGGGCGGGGGGGCCAAAAGACCCAGTACTTC
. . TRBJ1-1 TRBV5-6 CASHVGGRLNTEAFF TGTGCCAGCCACGTTGGGGGGAGATTGAACACTGAAGCTTTCTTT
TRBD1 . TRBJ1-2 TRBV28 CASSVIRGQNEDYGYTF TGTGCCAGCAGCGTAATCAGGGGGCAAAACGAGGACTATGGCTACACCTTC
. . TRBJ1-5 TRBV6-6 CASSYQGTPNQPQHF TGTGCCAGCAGTTACCAGGGGACACCTAATCAGCCCCAGCATTTT
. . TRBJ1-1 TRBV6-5 CASRDTRNTEAFF TGTGCCAGCAGGGACACAAGGAACACTGAAGCTTTCTTT
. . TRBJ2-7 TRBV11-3 CASSPHTGPIAYEQYF TGTGCCAGCAGCCCCCATACAGGGCCGATAGCCTACGAGCAGTACTTC
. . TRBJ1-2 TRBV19 CARGGRNYGYTF TGTGCCAGGGGGGGACGGAACTATGGCTACACCTTC
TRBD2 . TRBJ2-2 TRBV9 CASSVGHGASGGLRELFF TGTGCCAGCAGCGTAGGACATGGGGCAAGCGGGGGGTTGCGGGAGCTGTTTTTT
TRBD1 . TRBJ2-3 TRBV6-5 CASSRQGAVTDTQYF TGTGCCAGCAGCCGTCAGGGGGCAGTCACAGATACGCAGTATTTT
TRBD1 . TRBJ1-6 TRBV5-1 CASSQRQGGESPLHF TGCGCCAGCAGCCAAAGACAGGGGGGAGAATCACCCCTCCACTTT
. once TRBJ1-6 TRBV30 CAWSILGQRPTNSPLHF TGTGCCTGGAGTATCCTCGGACAGCGGCCAACTAATTCACCCCTCCACTTT
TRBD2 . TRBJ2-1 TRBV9 CASSTHIQKGAGGPYEQFF TGTGCCAGCAGTACCCATATTCAAAAGGGGGCGGGAGGGCCGTATGAGCAGTTCTTC
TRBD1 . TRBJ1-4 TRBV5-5 CASSLGRDRGQGRNEKLFF TGTGCCAGCAGCTTGGGGCGGGACAGGGGGCAGGGGCGAAATGAAAAACTGTTTTTT
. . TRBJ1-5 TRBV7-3 CASSFYGLNGMVNQPQHF TGTGCCAGCAGCTTCTACGGACTTAATGGGATGGTCAATCAGCCCCAGCATTTT
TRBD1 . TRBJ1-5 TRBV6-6 CASSLRDRPNQPQHF TGTGCCAGCAGCCTCCGGGACAGGCCTAATCAGCCCCAGCATTTT
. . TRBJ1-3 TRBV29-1 CSVESTGNTIYF TGCAGCGTTGAATCCACTGGAAACACCATATATTTT
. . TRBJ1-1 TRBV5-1 CASSFAPGAMNEAFF TGCGCCAGCAGCTTCGCTCCAGGGGCTATGAATGAAGCTTTCTTT
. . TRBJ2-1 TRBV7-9 CASSLGGDYNEQFF TGTGCCAGCAGCTTAGGGGGAGACTACAATGAGCAGTTCTTC
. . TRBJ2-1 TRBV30 CAWNGIAYNEQFF TGTGCCTGGAACGGGATCGCCTACAATGAGCAGTTCTTC
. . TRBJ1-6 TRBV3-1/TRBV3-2 CASSRNPSGPSPLHF TGTGCCAGCAGCCGGAACCCCTCAGGCCCCTCACCCCTCCACTTT
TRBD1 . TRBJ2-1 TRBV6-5 CASSYQGQGRGNEQFF TGTGCCAGCAGTTACCAGGGACAGGGGAGGGGCAATGAGCAGTTCTTC
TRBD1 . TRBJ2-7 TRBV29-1 CSVRWGQGREQYF TGCAGCGTTCGTTGGGGACAGGGGAGGGAGCAGTACTTC
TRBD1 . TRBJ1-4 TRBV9 CASSASGQGGHEGLFF TGTGCCAGCAGCGCCAGCGGACAGGGCGGCCACGAGGGACTGTTTTTT
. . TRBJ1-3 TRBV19 CASTSSVNTIYF TGTGCCAGTACCTCGTCTGTGAACACCATATATTTT
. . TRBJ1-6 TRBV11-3 CASSLSSRGTDIPPLHF TGTGCCAGCAGCTTATCATCTAGGGGGACGGACATTCCTCCCCTCCACTTT
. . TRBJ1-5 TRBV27 CASSLGPYQPQHF TGTGCCAGCAGTTTAGGGCCCTATCAGCCCCAGCATTTT
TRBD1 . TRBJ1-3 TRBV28 CASSEGQSGNTIYF TGTGCCAGCAGTGAGGGACAGTCTGGAAACACCATATATTTT
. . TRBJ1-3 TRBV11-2 CASTGTGNTIYF TGTGCCAGCACAGGGACTGGAAACACCATATATTTT
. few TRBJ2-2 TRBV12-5 CASGLDGTGELFF TGTGCTAGTGGTTTGGACGGCACCGGGGAGCTGTTTTTT
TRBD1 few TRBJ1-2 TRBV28 CASRPRGSAYGYTF TGTGCCAGCAGACCCAGGGGGTCTGCCTATGGCTACACCTTC
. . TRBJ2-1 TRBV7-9 CASSLDRSTYNEQFF TGTGCCAGCAGCTTGGACAGATCTACCTACAATGAGCAGTTCTTC
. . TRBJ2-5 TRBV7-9 CASSSRSGGGETQYF TGTGCCAGCAGCTCCAGATCCGGAGGCGGCGAGACCCAGTACTTC
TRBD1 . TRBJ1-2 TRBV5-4 CASSAFGTGSNYGYTF TGTGCCAGCAGCGCATTCGGGACAGGATCTAACTATGGCTACACCTTC
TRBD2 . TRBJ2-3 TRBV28 CASSSDSGGYTQYF TGTGCCAGCAGTTCTGACTCGGGGGGATATACGCAGTATTTT
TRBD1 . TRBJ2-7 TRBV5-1 CASSLGQGLNEQYF TGCGCCAGCAGCTTGGGACAGGGCCTGAACGAGCAGTACTTC
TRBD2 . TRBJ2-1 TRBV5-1 CASSSAGGSYNEQFF TGCGCCAGCAGCTCAGCGGGGGGCTCCTACAATGAGCAGTTCTTC
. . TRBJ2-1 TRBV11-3 CASSLAVGPGVINEQFF TGTGCCAGCAGCTTAGCGGTCGGGCCAGGGGTTATCAATGAGCAGTTCTTC
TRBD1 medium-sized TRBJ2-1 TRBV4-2 CASSQDGDRTYNEQFF TGTGCCAGCAGCCAAGATGGGGACAGGACCTACAATGAGCAGTTCTTC
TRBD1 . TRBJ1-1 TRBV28 CASSSTGTGGGKAFF TGTGCCAGCAGCTCCACCGGGACAGGGGGTGGCAAAGCTTTCTTT
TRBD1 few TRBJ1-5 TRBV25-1 CASSEFGTGGSSNQPQHF TGTGCCAGCAGTGAATTTGGGACAGGGGGCTCTAGCAATCAGCCCCAGCATTTT
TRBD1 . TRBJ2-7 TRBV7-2 CASSFGPGQVIF TGTGCCAGCAGCTTTGGCCCGGGACAGGTCATCTTC
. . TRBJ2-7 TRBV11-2 CASSLQGYEQYF TGTGCCAGCAGCCTACAGGGCTACGAGCAGTACTTC
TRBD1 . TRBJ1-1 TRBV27 CASSLDRAGVTEAFF TGTGCCAGCAGTCTGGACAGGGCCGGGGTCACTGAAGCTTTCTTT
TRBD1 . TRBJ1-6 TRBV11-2 CASSPGTGGGSNSPLHF TGTGCCAGCAGCCCCGGGACAGGGGGCGGTAGTAATTCACCCCTCCACTTT
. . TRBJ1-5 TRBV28 CASSGRDNQPQHF TGTGCCAGCAGTGGACGGGACAATCAGCCCCAGCATTTT
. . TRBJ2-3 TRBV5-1 CASSRYFIPRTSTDTQYF TGCGCCAGCAGCCGATATTTTATTCCCAGGACTAGCACAGATACGCAGTATTTT
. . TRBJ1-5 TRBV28 CASRGGGYDNQPQHF TGTGCCAGCAGGGGGGGAGGGTATGACAATCAGCCCCAGCATTTT
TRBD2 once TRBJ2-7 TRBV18 CASSALAGVSYEQYF TGTGCCAGCTCAGCTCTAGCGGGGGTGAGCTACGAGCAGTACTTC
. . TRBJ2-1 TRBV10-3 CAISALATYNEQFF TGTGCCATCAGTGCTCTAGCGACCTACAATGAGCAGTTCTTC
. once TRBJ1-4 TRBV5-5 CASSSDISPLVATNEKLFF TGTGCCAGCAGCTCGGACATTTCCCCTCTAGTTGCAACTAATGAAAAACTGTTTTTT
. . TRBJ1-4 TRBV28 CASKSGATNEKLFF TGTGCCAGCAAGTCAGGGGCAACTAATGAAAAACTGTTTTTT